This T cell receptor (beta chain) is drawn from a study of CD8+ T cells in alopecia areata. Study summary: A regimen of oral tofacitinib, 5 to 10 mg twice daily, was given to treated patients. Findings of the study overall: Many expanded lesional clones persisted in scalp and blood during tofacitinib treatment. Compared with normal scalp, lesional scalp had higher clonality and more expanded CD8+ clones. Uncertainty about whether baseline CD8+ expansion is linked to response remains, with one nonresponder.

Specified treatment: oral pan-JAK inhibitor, 5-10 mg twice daily. The CDR3 runs 16 residues. The ends lost 5 bases at V and 4 bases at J; junction bases unmatched: 6. CDR1 and CDR2 from the germline V gene are SEHNR and FQNEAQ (reference sequence). Concerning this clone: No antigen is known for it.

cDNA serving as the sequencing template came from extracted, reverse transcribed RNA. Some clones are missing from TCRdb's copy, which holds only in-frame ones; the method was immunoSEQ multiplex PCR. Altogether hundreds of thousands of clones are present, about 60% being singletons, with the ten largest covering 0.75% to 0.95%. The source was CD4+ T cells sorted from blood, collected at approximately week 51, from a patient treated with tofacitinib. This receptor was identified in a human donor with alopecia areata. The chain couples TRBV7-9 to TRBJ2-6, with TRBD1 identical over 9 bases. The CDR3 DNA sequence: TGTGCCAGCAGCCCCGGGACAGGGATAGGGGCCAACGTCCTGACTTTC. As protein: CASSPGTGIGANVLTF.